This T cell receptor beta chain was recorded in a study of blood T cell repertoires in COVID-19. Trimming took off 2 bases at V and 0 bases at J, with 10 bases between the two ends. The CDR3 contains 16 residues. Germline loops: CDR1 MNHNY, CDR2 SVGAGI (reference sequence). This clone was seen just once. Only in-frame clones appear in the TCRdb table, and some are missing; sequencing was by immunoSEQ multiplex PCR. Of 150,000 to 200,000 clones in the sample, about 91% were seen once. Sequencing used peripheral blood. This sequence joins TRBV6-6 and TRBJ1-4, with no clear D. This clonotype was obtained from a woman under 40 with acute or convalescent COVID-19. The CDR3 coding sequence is TGTGCCAGCAGTTACGGGCCACCTGCAACTAATGAAAAACTGTTTTTT. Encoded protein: CASSYGPPATNEKLFF.